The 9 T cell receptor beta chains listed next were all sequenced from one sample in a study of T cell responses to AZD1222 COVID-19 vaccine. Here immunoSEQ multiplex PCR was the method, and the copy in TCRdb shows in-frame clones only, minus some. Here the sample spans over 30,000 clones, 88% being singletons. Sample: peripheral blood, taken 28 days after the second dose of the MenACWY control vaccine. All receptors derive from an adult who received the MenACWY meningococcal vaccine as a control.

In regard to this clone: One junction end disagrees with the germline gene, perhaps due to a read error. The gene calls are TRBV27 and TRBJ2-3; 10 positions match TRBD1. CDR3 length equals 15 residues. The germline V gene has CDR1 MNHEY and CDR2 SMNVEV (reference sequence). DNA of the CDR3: TGTGCCAGCAGTTTCGACAGGGGGCCCACAAATACGCAGTATTTT. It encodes CASSFDRGPTNTQYF.

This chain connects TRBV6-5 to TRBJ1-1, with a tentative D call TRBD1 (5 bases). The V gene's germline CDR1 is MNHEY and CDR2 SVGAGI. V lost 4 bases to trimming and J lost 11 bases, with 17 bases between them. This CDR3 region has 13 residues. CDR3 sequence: CASSSGTQGMAFF. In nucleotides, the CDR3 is TGTGCCAGCAGTTCAGGGACGCAGGGAATGGCTTTCTTT.

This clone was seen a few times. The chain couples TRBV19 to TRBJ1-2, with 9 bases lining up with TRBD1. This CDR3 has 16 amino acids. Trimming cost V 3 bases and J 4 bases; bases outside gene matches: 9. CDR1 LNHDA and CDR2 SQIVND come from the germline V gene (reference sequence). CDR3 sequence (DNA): TGTGCCAGTAGTATGGGAACAGGGGGCTATCTCTATGGCTACACCTTC. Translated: CASSMGTGGYLYGYTF. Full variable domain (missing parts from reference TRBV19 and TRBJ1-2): DGGITQSPKYLFRKEGQNVTLSCEQNLNHDAMYWYRQDPGQGLRLIYYSQIVNDFQKGDIAEGYSVSREKKESFPLTVTSAQKNPTAFYLCASSMGTGGYLYGYTFGSGTRLTVV.

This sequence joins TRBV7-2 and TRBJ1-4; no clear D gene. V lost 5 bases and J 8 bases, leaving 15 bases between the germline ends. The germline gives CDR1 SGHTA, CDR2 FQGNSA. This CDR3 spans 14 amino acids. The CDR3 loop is CASSPHRVGEKLFF. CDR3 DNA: TGTGCCAGCAGCCCCCATAGGGTGGGGGAAAAACTGTTTTTT. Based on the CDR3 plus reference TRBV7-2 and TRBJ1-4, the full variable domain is GAGVSQSPSNKVTEKGKDVELRCDPISGHTALYWYRQSLGQGLEFLIYFQGNSAPDKSGLPSDRFSAERTGGSVSTLTIQRTQQEDSAVYLCASSPHRVGEKLFFGSGTQLSVL.

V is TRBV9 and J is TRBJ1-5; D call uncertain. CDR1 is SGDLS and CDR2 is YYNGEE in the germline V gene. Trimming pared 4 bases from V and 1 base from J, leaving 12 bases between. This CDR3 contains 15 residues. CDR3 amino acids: CASSPDPGSNQPQHF. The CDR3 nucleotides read TGTGCCAGCAGCCCTGACCCCGGAAGCAATCAGCCCCAGCATTTT. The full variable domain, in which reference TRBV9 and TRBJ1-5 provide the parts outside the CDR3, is DSGVTQTPKHLITATGQRVTLRCSPRSGDLSVYWYQQSLDQGLQFLIQYYNGEERAKGNILERFSAQQFPDLHSELNLSSLELGDSALYFCASSPDPGSNQPQHFGDGTRLSIL.

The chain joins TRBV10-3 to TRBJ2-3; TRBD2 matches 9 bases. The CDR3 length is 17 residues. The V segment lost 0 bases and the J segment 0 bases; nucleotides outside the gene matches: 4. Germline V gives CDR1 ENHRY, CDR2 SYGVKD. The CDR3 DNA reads TGTGCCATCAGTGAGTCGGTAGCGGGAGCGAGCACAGATACGCAGTATTTT. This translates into CAISESVAGASTDTQYF.

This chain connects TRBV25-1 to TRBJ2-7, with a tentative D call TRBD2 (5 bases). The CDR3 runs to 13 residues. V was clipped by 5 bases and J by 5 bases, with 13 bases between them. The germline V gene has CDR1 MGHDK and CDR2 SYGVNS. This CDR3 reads CASSTLASNEQYF. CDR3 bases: TGTGCCAGCAGTACGCTAGCTAGCAACGAGCAGTACTTC.

The chain's CDR3 is CASGPQAGFYEQYF. CDR3 in DNA: TGTGCCAGCGGTCCCCAGGCTGGGTTCTACGAGCAGTACTTC. This chain connects TRBV27 to TRBJ2-7, with no clear D. V lost 8 bases and J lost 3, with 17 bases in between. This CDR3 region has 14 residues. Germline V lookup: CDR1 MNHEY, CDR2 SMNVEV (reference sequence).

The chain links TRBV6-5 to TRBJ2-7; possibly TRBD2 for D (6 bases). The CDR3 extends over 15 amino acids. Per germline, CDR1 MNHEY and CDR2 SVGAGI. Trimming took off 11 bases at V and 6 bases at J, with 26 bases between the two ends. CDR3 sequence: CAAQTSRTKLFEQYF. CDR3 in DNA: TGTGCCGCCCAGACGTCTCGGACTAAATTATTCGAGCAGTACTTC.